The 17 T cell receptor beta chains below come from one sample, sequenced in a study of preoperative IRX-2 immunotherapy in early breast cancer. Treatment in this sample: preoperative locoregional IRX-2 cytokine immunotherapy. Sequenced by immunoSEQ multiplex PCR; TCRdb stores in-frame clones only, minus some. The profile covers 90,000 to 100,000 clones, with around 86% appearing a single time and roughly 2% taken by the ten largest. The sequencing used tumor tissue, collected after IRX-2 immunotherapy. These TCRs come from a human donor with breast cancer.

This clone has more than one count but fewer than ten. Compared with germline, one end of the junction differs, possibly owing to a read error. The chain couples TRBV6-1 to TRBJ1-5, with 9 nucleotides matching TRBD1. CDR1 MNHNS and CDR2 SASEGT come from the germline V gene. The CDR3 is made up of 15 amino acids. The CDR3, as DNA: TGTGCCATCAGTGAAGACAGGGGGGGTAATCAGCCCCAGCATTTT. The encoded protein is CAISEDRGGNQPQHF.

The rearrangement uses TRBV23-1 and TRBJ2-2, with 7 bases lining up with TRBD2. TRBV23-1 counts as an open reading frame of uncertain function. The CDR3 consists of 16 residues. V shed 6 bases, J shed 1 base, and the junction held 8 bases outside the gene matches. CDR3 coding DNA: TGCGCCAGCAGCTTGGAACCTAGCGGGAACACCGGGGAGCTGTTTTTT. Its protein product is CASSLEPSGNTGELFF.

The gene calls are TRBV5-1 and TRBJ1-4; 7 positions agree with TRBD1. The CDR3 runs to 15 residues. The V segment lost 3 bases and the J segment 4 bases; nucleotides outside the gene matches: 6. Looked up from germline, CDR1 is SGHRS and CDR2 is YFSETQ. The CDR3 sequence: CASSWTGVINEKLFF. The CDR3 DNA follows: TGCGCCAGCAGCTGGACAGGTGTTATTAATGAAAAACTGTTTTTT.

This chain connects TRBV28 to TRBJ2-7; maybe TRBD1 (6 bases). Trimming stripped 5 bases from V and 2 bases from J, with 10 bases between. The CDR3 is 13 amino acids. Germline V gene lookup returns CDR1 MDHEN and CDR2 SYDVKM. This chain's CDR3 is CASSIQGTYEQYF. Here the CDR3 DNA reads TGTGCCAGCAGTATACAGGGAACCTACGAGCAGTACTTC.

The V and J genes are TRBV1 and TRBJ2-1; the D call of TRBD1 is as the table states it, not checked on the DNA. TRBV1 is a listed pseudogene. The CDR3 spans 13 residues. The CDR3 region is CASRPTGFDEQFF. In DNA form, the CDR3 reads TGCGCCAGCAGACCAACAGGGTTCGATGAGCAGTTCTTC.

Concerning this clone: A read error may account for a junction end that differs from germline. The same CDR3 can be traced to other DNA sequences in this sample. The CDR3 DNA reads as TGTGCCATCACCGATACAGGGTACGGGAGCTCTTACGAGCAGTATTTC. It specifies CAITDTGYGSSYEQYF. The chain links TRBV6-8 to TRBJ2-7; the D gene could be TRBD1 or TRBD2 (6 bases each). CDR1 and CDR2 from the germline V gene are MNHGY and SAAAGT. This CDR3 region has 16 residues.

The J gene is TRBJ1-1, the V gene TRBV5-1; possibly TRBD1 for D (6 bases). Germline CDR1 reads SGHRS; CDR2 reads YFSETQ. This CDR3 region has 16 residues. The V and J ends lost 3 bases and 1 base respectively, with 16 bases between them. The CDR3 DNA reads TGCGCCAGCAGCTCAGGGGTGCAGCGGCCGAACACTGAAGCTTTCTTT. It codes for CASSSGVQRPNTEAFF.

Comment on this clone: Mismatch with germline at one junction end may stem from a read error. The chain employs TRBV4-1 and TRBJ1-2, with D possibly being TRBD1 (6 bases). Germline CDR1 and CDR2: MGHRA and YSYEKL. This CDR3 contains 17 residues. CDR3 nucleotide sequence: TGCGCCAGTAGCCAGCTCACAGGGAGGGGGGGACCTTATGGCTACACCTTC. Residues: CASSQLTGRGGPYGYTF.

The genes are TRBV18 and TRBJ1-1; D gene uncertain. Germline CDR1 KGHSH, CDR2 LQKENI. The germline V and J ends were trimmed by 3 bases and 6 bases, with 14 bases remaining between them. CDR3 length equals 14 residues. CDR3 DNA: TGTGCCAGCTCACCCAGGAAGGGTGGGTCTGAAGCTTTCTTT. Its translation is CASSPRKGGSEAFF.

J is TRBJ1-1 and V is TRBV14; no definite D call. This CDR3 region has 13 residues. Looked up from germline, CDR1 is SGHDN and CDR2 is FVKESK. V shed 4 bases and J shed 0 bases, with 6 bases lying between them. This CDR3 reads CASSLLMNTEAFF. Written as DNA, the CDR3 is TGTGCCAGCAGCCTGTTGATGAACACTGAAGCTTTCTTT.

This chain uses TRBV19 with TRBJ1-2; 10 bases line up with TRBD1. The trim removed 1 base at V and 4 bases at J, leaving 3 bases unmatched. The CDR3 totals 15 residues. Germline-derived CDR1 and CDR2 are LNHDA and SQIVND (reference sequence). The CDR3 nucleotides read TGTGCCAGTAGTATAGGCCGGGACAGGGGCTATGGCTACACCTTC. Protein sequence: CASSIGRDRGYGYTF.

This clone was picked up one time. The chain links TRBV5-1 to TRBJ2-5; D tentatively fits TRBD1 or TRBD2 (7 bases each). V lost 0 bases and J 4 bases, leaving 10 bases between the germline ends. The CDR3 has 14 amino acids. Per the germline V gene, CDR1 is SGHRS and CDR2 is YFSETQ. CDR3 residues: CASSLAGGGETQYF. For the CDR3, the DNA is TGCGCCAGCAGCTTGGCAGGGGGGGGAGAGACCCAGTACTTC.

The V gene is TRBV6-4, the J gene TRBJ1-4, with 9 bases lining up with TRBD1. The CDR3 is 15 amino acids. Germline-derived CDR1 and CDR2 are MRHNA and SNTAGT. V lost 5 bases and J lost 8; bases outside the gene matches: 9. CDR3 nucleotide sequence: TGTGCCAGCAGTTACAAGGACAGGGGTGGCGAAAAACTGTTTTTT. This gives the protein CASSYKDRGGEKLFF.

The V call is TRBV28, the J call TRBJ2-3; TRBD2 matches 14 bases. V lost 2 bases, J lost 5 bases, and 6 bases stayed unmatched. Germline V CDR1 and CDR2: MDHEN, SYDVKM. The length of the CDR3 is 17 residues. Written as DNA, the CDR3 is TGTGCCAGCAGTTTAGAATCGGGGACTAGCGGGGGAGATACGCAGTATTTT. It codes for CASSLESGTSGGDTQYF. Supplemented by reference TRBV28 and TRBJ2-3, the full variable domain reads DVKVTQSSRYLVKRTGEKVFLECVQDMDHENMFWYRQDPGLGLRLIYFSYDVKMKEKGDIPEGYSVSREKKERFSLILESASTNQTSMYLCASSLESGTSGGDTQYFGPGTRLTVL.

This clone has only one observation. The chain has TRBV28 and TRBJ1-1; 7 bases align to TRBD1. The CDR3 runs to 14 residues. The V gene end was trimmed by 7 bases and the J gene end by 0 bases; junction bases not matched to a gene: 5. The germline CDR1 and CDR2 sequences are MDHEN and SYDVKM. CDR3 residues: CASTQGGMNTEAFF. In DNA form, the CDR3 reads TGTGCCAGCACCCAGGGGGGGATGAACACTGAAGCTTTCTTT.

The chain links TRBV6-4 to TRBJ2-1, with D tentatively TRBD1 or TRBD2 (5 bases each). The CDR3 is 13 residues long. Trimming took 5 bases from V and 8 from J, leaving 13 bases between them. CDR1 MRHNA and CDR2 SNTAGT come from the germline V gene. CDR3 protein: CASSYLRGDEQFF. The CDR3 DNA reads as TGTGCCAGCAGTTACCTTCGAGGGGATGAGCAGTTCTTC.

This chain joins TRBV5-1 and TRBJ1-4; D is perhaps TRBD1 (6 bases). The germline gives CDR1 SGHRS, CDR2 YFSETQ. This CDR3 spans 15 amino acids. Trimming stripped 4 bases from V and 4 bases from J, with 14 bases between. CDR3 DNA: TGCGCCAGCAGCCCTTTAGGACAGTTTAATGAAAAACTGTTTTTT. The encoded protein is CASSPLGQFNEKLFF.